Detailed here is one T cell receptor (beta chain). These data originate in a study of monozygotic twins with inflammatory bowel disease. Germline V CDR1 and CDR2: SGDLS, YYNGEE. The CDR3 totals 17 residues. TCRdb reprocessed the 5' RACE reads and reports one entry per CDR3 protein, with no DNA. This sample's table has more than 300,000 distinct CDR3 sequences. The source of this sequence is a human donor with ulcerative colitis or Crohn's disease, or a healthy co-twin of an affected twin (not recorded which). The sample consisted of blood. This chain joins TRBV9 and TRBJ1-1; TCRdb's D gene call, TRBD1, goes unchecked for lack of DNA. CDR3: CASSEQTGGPRNTEAFF.